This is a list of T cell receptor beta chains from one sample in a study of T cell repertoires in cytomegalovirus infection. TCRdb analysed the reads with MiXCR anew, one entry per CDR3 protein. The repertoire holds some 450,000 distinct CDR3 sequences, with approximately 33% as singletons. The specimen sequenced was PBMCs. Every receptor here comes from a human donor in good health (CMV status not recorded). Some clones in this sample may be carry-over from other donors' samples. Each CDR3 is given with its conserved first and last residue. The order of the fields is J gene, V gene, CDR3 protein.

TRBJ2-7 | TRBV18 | CASSSQGIEQYF
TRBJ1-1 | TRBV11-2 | CASSPTAEGRGRTEAFF
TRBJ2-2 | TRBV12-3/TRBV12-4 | CASRPGQPTGELFF
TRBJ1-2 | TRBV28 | CASSFGSSNYGYTF
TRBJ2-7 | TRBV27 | CASSPSGQLNEQYF
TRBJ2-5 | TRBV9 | CASSPGSSGSETQYF
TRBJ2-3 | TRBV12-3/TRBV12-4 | CASSFKRGGTDTQYF
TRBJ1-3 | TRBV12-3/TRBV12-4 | CASSHLEEDPGNTIYF
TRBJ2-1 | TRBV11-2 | CASSPWGRGQGEQFF
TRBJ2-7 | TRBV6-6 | CASSYMGLADYEQYF
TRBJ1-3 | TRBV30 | CAWSVSFSGNTIYF
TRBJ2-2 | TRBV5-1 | CASSTGTGGGALGELFF
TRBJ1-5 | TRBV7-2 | CASSLESRRNQPQHF
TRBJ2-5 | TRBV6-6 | CASSYFGGQETQYF
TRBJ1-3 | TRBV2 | CASKLDRADGNTIYF
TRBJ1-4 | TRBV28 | CASLPQGGREKLFF
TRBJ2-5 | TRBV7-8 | CASSSMGGDQETQYF
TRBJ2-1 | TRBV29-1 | CSVESGQGLGGEQFF
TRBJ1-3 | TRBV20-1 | CSAWGGTVGSGNTIYF
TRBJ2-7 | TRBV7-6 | CASSFGAGGPQSSYEQYF
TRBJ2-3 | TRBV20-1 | CSAITSGDYTDTQYF
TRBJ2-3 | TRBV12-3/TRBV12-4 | CASSFVSGTSLTDTQYF
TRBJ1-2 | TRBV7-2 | CASSLELGGTVCGYTF
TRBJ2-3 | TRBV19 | CASSTLSGAVTDTQYF
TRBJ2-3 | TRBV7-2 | CASSLAPPYTQYF
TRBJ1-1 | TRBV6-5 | CASRRPGTVNTEAFF
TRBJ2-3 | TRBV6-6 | CASSYGPGFLMDTQYF
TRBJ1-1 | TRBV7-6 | CASSLGGPGTEAFF